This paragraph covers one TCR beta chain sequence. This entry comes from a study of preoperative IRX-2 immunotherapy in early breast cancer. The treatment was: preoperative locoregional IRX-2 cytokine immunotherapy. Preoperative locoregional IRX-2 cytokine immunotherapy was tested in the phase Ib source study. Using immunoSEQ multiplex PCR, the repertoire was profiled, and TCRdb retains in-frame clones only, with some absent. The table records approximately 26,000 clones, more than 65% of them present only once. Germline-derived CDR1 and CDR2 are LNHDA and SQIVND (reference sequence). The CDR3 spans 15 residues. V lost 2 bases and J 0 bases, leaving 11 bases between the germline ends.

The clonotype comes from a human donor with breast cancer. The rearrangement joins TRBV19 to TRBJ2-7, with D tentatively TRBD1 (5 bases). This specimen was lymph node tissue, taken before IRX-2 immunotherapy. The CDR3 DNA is TGTGCCAGTAGTATATTAGGGGTGAGCTCCTACGAGCAGTACTTC. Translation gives CASSILGVSSYEQYF.